This T cell receptor beta chain was sequenced for a study of blood T cell repertoires in COVID-19. On the study more broadly: COVID-19 samples collected from the United States, Italy and Spain covered acute and convalescent phases.

Sequencing was performed with immunoSEQ multiplex PCR; in TCRdb, only in-frame clones are kept and a portion is missing. The sample has a few hundred thousand clones, over 75% seen once; the top ten hold about 4.2%. The length of the CDR3 is 15 residues. Germline V gene lookup returns CDR1 LGHDT and CDR2 YNNKEL (reference sequence). The V end was cut by 0 bases, the J end by 0 bases, with 9 bases between. The sequenced sample was PBMCs or T cells enriched from blood (not recorded which). The TCR comes from a man aged 25-40 years who had recovered from COVID-19. The V gene is TRBV3-1 (or the pseudogene TRBV3-2), the J gene TRBJ2-7; D uncertain. Here the CDR3 reads CASSQDITVSYEQYF. CDR3 bases: TGTGCCAGCAGCCAAGATATCACTGTCTCCTACGAGCAGTACTTC.